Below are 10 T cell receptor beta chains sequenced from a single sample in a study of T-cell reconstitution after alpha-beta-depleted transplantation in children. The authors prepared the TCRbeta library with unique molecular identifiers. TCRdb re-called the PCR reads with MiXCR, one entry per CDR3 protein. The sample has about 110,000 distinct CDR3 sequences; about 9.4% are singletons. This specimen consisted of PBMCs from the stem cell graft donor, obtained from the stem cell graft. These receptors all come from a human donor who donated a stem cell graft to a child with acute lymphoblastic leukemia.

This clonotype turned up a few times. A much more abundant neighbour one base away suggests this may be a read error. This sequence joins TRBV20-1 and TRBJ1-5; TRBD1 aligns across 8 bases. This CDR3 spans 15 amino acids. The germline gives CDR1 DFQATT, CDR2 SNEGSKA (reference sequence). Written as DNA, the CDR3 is TGCTGTGCTCGGCCCGGGCAGGGGGCTAGTCAGCCCCAGCATTTT. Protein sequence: CCARPGQGASQPQHF.

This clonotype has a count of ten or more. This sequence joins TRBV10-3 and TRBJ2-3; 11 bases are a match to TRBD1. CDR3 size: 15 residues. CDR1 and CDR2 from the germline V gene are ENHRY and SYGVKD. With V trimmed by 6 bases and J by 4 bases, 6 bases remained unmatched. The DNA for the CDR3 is TGTGCCATCAGCGGGACAGGGGGGGGTGCAGATACGCAGTATTTT. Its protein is CAISGTGGGADTQYF.

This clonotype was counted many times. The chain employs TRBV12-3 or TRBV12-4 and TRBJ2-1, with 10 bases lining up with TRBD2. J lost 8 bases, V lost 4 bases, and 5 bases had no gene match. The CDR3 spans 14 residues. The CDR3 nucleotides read TGTGCCAGCAGTTCGGCTAGCGGGGGATATGAGCAGTTCTTC. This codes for CASSSASGGYEQFF.

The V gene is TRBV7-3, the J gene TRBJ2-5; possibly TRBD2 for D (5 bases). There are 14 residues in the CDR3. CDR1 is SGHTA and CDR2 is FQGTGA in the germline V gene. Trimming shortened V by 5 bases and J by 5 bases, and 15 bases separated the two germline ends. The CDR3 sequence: CASSEYGEGETQYF. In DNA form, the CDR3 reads TGTGCCAGCAGCGAATACGGGGAAGGGGAGACCCAGTACTTC. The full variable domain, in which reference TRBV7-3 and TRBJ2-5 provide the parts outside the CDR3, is GAGVSQTPSNKVTEKGKYVELRCDPISGHTALYWYRQSLGQGPEFLIYFQGTGAADDSGLPNDRFFAVRPEGSVSTLKIQRTERGDSAVYLCASSEYGEGETQYFGPGTRLLVL.

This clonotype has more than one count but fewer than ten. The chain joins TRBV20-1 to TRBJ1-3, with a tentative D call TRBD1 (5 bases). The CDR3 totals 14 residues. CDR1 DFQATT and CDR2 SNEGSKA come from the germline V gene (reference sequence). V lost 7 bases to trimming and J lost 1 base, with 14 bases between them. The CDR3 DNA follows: TGCAGTGTCCCCGGGGGGGGGTCTGGAAACACCATATATTTT. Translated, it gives CSVPGGGSGNTIYF.

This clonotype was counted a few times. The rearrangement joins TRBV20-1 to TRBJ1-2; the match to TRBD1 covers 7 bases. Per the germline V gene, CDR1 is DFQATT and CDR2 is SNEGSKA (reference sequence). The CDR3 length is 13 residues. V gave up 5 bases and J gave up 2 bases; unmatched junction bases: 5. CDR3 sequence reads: CSAERDSNYGYTF. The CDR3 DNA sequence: TGCAGTGCTGAACGGGACAGCAACTATGGCTACACCTTC.

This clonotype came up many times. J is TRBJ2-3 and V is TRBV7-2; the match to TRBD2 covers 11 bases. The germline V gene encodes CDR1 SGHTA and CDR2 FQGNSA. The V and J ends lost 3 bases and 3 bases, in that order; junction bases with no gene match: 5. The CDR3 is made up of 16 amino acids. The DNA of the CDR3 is TGTGCCAGCAGCTTTAGCGGGAGGGGTGTGACAGATACGCAGTATTTT. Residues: CASSFSGRGVTDTQYF.

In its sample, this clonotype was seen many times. CDR3 in DNA: TGCAGCGGGGAAGTCGGAGACTTCTATGGCTACACCTTC. Translated: CSGEVGDFYGYTF. The chain links TRBV29-1 to TRBJ1-2; D not certain. Germline assignment: CDR1 SQVTM and CDR2 ANQGSEA. Between the trimmed V and J ends, which lost 7 bases and 4 bases, there was a span of 16 bases. The CDR3 covers 13 residues.

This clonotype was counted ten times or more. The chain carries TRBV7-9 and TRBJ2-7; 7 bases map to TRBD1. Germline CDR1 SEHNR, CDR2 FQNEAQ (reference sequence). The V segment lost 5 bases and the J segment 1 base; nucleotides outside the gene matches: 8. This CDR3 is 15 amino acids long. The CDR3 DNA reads TGTGCCAGCAGCCACCGGGAACAGGGGTCCTACGAGCAGTACTTC. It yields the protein CASSHREQGSYEQYF.

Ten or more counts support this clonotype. For the CDR3, the DNA is TGTGCCAGCAGCCAAGTGTTTGGAAGGTCGGGTAATGAAAAACTGTTTTTT. As protein: CASSQVFGRSGNEKLFF. The rearrangement joins TRBV14 to TRBJ1-4; D not certain. V lost 1 base and J 4 bases, leaving 16 bases between the germline ends. The germline V gene encodes CDR1 SGHDN and CDR2 FVKESK. There are 17 residues in the CDR3.